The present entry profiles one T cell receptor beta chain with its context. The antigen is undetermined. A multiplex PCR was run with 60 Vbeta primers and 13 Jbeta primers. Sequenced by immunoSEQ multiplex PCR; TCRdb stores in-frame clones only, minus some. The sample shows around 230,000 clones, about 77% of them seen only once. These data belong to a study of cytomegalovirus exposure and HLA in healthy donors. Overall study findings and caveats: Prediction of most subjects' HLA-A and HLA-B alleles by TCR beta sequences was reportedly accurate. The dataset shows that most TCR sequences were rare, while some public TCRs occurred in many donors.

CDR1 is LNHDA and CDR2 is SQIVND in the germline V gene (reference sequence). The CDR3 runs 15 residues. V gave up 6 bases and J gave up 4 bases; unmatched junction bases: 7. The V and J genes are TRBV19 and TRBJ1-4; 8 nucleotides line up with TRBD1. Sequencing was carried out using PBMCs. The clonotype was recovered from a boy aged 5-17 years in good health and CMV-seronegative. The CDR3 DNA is TGTGCCAGTAGGGTAAGGACAGGGCGTAATGAAAAACTGTTTTTT. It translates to CASRVRTGRNEKLFF.